The TCR beta chain under discussion was sequenced for a study of blood T cell repertoires in COVID-19. Germline lookup yields CDR1 SGHNT and CDR2 YYREEE (reference sequence). Trimming took off 4 bases at V and 4 bases at J, with 19 bases between the two ends. The CDR3 extends over 16 amino acids. The data were produced by immunoSEQ multiplex PCR, yet TCRdb's version contains in-frame clones alone and is incomplete. The sample holds tens of thousands of clones, under 85% seen once. The receptor was isolated from a man over 45 with COVID-19, enrolled during active disease. The material sequenced was peripheral blood. The V gene is TRBV5-4, the J gene TRBJ2-3; perhaps TRBD2 as D (5 bases). In DNA form, the CDR3 reads TGTGCCAGCAGCCCCAAGGGTCGGGGAGCAGCAGATACGCAGTATTTT. Its protein is CASSPKGRGAADTQYF.